Below are 17 T cell receptor beta chains sequenced from a single sample in a study of blood T cell repertoires in COVID-19. Repertoires were generated with immunoSEQ multiplex PCR, while TCRdb's copy carries only in-frame clones and drops some. The table lists approximately 340,000 clones, roughly 90% of them singletons, with about 0.86% in the top ten. The sequencing sample was made of PBMCs or T cells enriched from blood (not recorded which). Receptor source: a woman aged 40 to 49 who had been exposed to COVID-19.

V usage is TRBV29-1 and J usage is TRBJ2-1, with 12 bases matching TRBD2. V lost 4 bases, J lost 6 bases, and 10 bases stayed unmatched. Germline-derived CDR1 and CDR2 are SQVTM and ANQGSEA. The length of the CDR3 is 16 residues. DNA for the CDR3: TGCAGCGTTGTCACTAGCGGGAGGACGGGGGCCAATGAGCAGTTCTTC. Its protein is CSVVTSGRTGANEQFF.

The V call is TRBV18, the J call TRBJ1-3; 9 bases are a match to TRBD1. The J segment lost 4 bases and the V segment lost 5 bases, leaving 3 bases of the junction unmatched. CDR3 size: 14 residues. Germline CDR1 and CDR2: KGHSH and LQKENI. The DNA of the CDR3 is TGTGCCAGCTCAACCGGGACAGGGGGAAACACCATATATTTT. It translates to CASSTGTGGNTIYF.

This clone was counted a single time. The V call is TRBV24-1, the J call TRBJ1-2; the D is unclear. CDR1 KGHDR and CDR2 SFDVKD come from the germline V gene. The length of the CDR3 is 13 residues. Trimming shortened V by 0 bases and J by 6 bases, and 7 bases separated the two germline ends. In DNA, the CDR3 is TGTGCCACCAGTGATTTGAACACCAATGGCTACACCTTC. Protein sequence: CATSDLNTNGYTF.

V gene TRBV4-2 combines with J gene TRBJ2-7, with 12 positions matching TRBD2. Germline CDR1 is LGHNA and CDR2 is YNFKEQ. This CDR3 spans 20 amino acids. J lost 1 base, V lost 0 bases, and 13 bases had no gene match. The CDR3 DNA is TGTGCCAGCAGCCAAGATTGGTTCCCTAGCGGGGGGGTAAGGTCCTACGAGCAGTACTTC. Translation gives CASSQDWFPSGGVRSYEQYF.

Note on this clone: This CDR3 is also generated by other DNA sequences in the sample. V and J are TRBV27 and TRBJ1-1, with a possible D match to TRBD1 (5 bases). This CDR3 spans 15 amino acids. Germline-derived CDR1 and CDR2 are MNHEY and SMNVEV (reference sequence). V was trimmed by 2 bases and J by 2 bases, leaving 12 bases between them. CDR3 DNA: TGTGCCAGCAGTTTAAGGCCTCAGGGAAACACTGAAGCTTTCTTT. Its protein product is CASSLRPQGNTEAFF.

V and J are TRBV15 and TRBJ1-1, with D possibly being TRBD1 (6 bases). The V and J ends lost 5 bases and 0 bases respectively, with 7 bases between them. Germline values: CDR1 LNHNV, CDR2 YYDKDF (reference sequence). The CDR3 extends over 13 amino acids. The CDR3 sequence is CATSQGMNTEAFF. CDR3 sequence (DNA): TGTGCCACCAGCCAGGGGATGAACACTGAAGCTTTCTTT. Variable domain in full (rest from reference TRBV15 and TRBJ1-1): DAMVIQNPRYQVTQFGKPVTLSCSQTLNHNVMYWYQQKSSQAPKLLFHYYDKDFNNEADTPDNFQSRRPNTSFCFLDIRSPGLGDTAMYLCATSQGMNTEAFFGQGTRLTVV.

J is TRBJ1-1 and V is TRBV5-4; 9 nucleotides line up with TRBD1. V was clipped by 1 base and J by 5 bases; unmatched bases: 3. Germline loops: CDR1 SGHNT, CDR2 YYREEE (reference sequence). This CDR3 is 14 amino acids long. The CDR3 region is CASSLRTGVTEAFF. For the CDR3, the DNA is TGTGCCAGCAGCTTGAGGACAGGGGTTACTGAAGCTTTCTTT.

The gene calls are TRBV19 and TRBJ1-2; TRBD1 might be the D (6 bases). There are 12 residues in the CDR3. The germline CDR1 and CDR2 sequences are LNHDA and SQIVND (reference sequence). Between the trimmed V and J ends, which lost 4 bases and 8 bases, there was a span of 11 bases. The CDR3 spells CASSNRDRGYTF. CDR3 coding DNA: TGTGCCAGTAGTAACAGGGATCGGGGCTACACCTTC.

On this clone itself: A junction boundary mismatches the germline segment, possibly from a read error. The V call is TRBV24-1, the J call TRBJ1-5, with 7 bases that match TRBD1. The length of the CDR3 is 16 residues. Looked up from germline, CDR1 is KGHDR and CDR2 is SFDVKD. This CDR3 reads CATSDPTRGGNQPQHF. CDR3 nucleotides: TGTGCCACCAGTGATCCTACGAGAGGGGGCAACCAGCCCCAGCATTTT.

V is TRBV5-1 and J is TRBJ2-1, with D maybe TRBD2 (6 bases). V lost 2 bases and J 2 bases, leaving 8 bases between the germline ends. CDR1 and CDR2 from the germline V gene are SGHRS and YFSETQ. This CDR3 has 14 residues. The CDR3 coding sequence is TGCGCCAGCAGCTTACGGGAGCCCTACAATGAGCAGTTCTTC. It translates to CASSLREPYNEQFF. Complete variable domain (other parts from reference TRBV5-1 and TRBJ2-1): KAGVTQTPRYLIKTRGQQVTLSCSPISGHRSVSWYQQTPGQGLQFLFEYFSETQRNKGNFPGRFSGRQFSNSRSEMNVSTLELGDSALYLCASSLREPYNEQFFGPGTRLTVL.

V usage is TRBV24-1 and J usage is TRBJ1-2, with 8 bases matching TRBD1. V shed 9 bases and J 6 bases; nucleotides not matched to a gene: 2. From germline, CDR1 is KGHDR and CDR2 SFDVKD. The CDR3 sequence is 11 residues long. DNA for the CDR3: TGTGCCACCGCGGACAGGGATGGCTACACCTTC. Its protein is CATADRDGYTF.

This rearrangement joins TRBV10-3 to TRBJ1-2; 12 bases align to TRBD1. Germline V gene lookup returns CDR1 ENHRY and CDR2 SYGVKD. This CDR3 is 18 amino acids long. The V and J ends lost 3 bases and 0 bases, in that order; junction bases with no gene match: 8. The CDR3 protein is CAISEPRDRGQANYGYTF. The CDR3 DNA reads TGTGCCATCAGTGAACCCCGGGACAGGGGGCAAGCTAACTATGGCTACACCTTC.

V gene TRBV7-8 combines with J gene TRBJ2-1; possible D gene TRBD1, 6 bases. The CDR3 consists of 13 residues. The V gene lost 1 base and the J gene lost 12 bases, with 13 bases spanning the gap. Germline V CDR1 and CDR2: SGHVS, FQNEAQ. CDR3 nucleotide sequence: TGTGCCAGCAGCTTAGAAACTGTCAGGGGGCAGTTCTTC. Its protein product is CASSLETVRGQFF.

V is TRBV15 and J is TRBJ1-4, with 8 bases matching TRBD1. Germline lookup yields CDR1 LNHNV and CDR2 YYDKDF (reference sequence). J was trimmed by 3 bases and V by 3 bases; bases with no gene match: 12. The CDR3 is 18 residues long. This CDR3 is CATSRGGQGWSANEKLFF. CDR3 nucleotide sequence: TGTGCCACCAGCAGGGGAGGACAGGGATGGTCGGCTAATGAAAAACTGTTTTTT.

This chain connects TRBV3-1 (or the pseudogene TRBV3-2) to TRBJ1-6; 7 nucleotides match TRBD1. With 1 base clipped from V and 6 bases from J, the junction kept 3 bases outside the gene matches. The length of the CDR3 is 15 residues. The germline V gene encodes CDR1 LGHDT and CDR2 YNNKEL (reference sequence). This CDR3 reads CASSQGTGSNSPLHF. In DNA form, the CDR3 reads TGTGCCAGCAGCCAAGGGACAGGCTCTAATTCACCCCTCCACTTT.

The chain links TRBV11-3 to TRBJ2-3, with unresolved D. The CDR3 extends over 13 amino acids. The V and J ends lost 8 bases and 4 bases respectively, with 13 bases between them. The germline gives CDR1 SGHNT, CDR2 YENEEA. The DNA for the CDR3 is TGTGCCAGCCGTCGGAGTCCCTCAGATACGCAGTATTTT. Encoded protein: CASRRSPSDTQYF.

The CDR3 DNA follows: TGTGCCTGGAGAAACACAGGGTCCTATGGCTACACCTTC. This codes for CAWRNTGSYGYTF. This sequence joins TRBV30 and TRBJ1-2, with D possibly being TRBD1 (6 bases). This CDR3 is built from 13 residues. Trimming removed 3 bases at V and 4 bases at J, with 12 bases between. In germline, CDR1 is GTSNPN, CDR2 SVGIG (reference sequence).